The entry below gives a single T cell receptor beta chain sequence along with its context. In terms of age and location, participants ranged from roughly 18 to 100 years and lived in about two dozen US areas. Source study methods: Amplification from reference gene primers served as the basis for estimated nucleated cell counts. Generated by immunoSEQ multiplex PCR, the TCRdb table keeps only in-frame clones and is missing some. Clonal size and the V and J genes are those of that table, whereas D and trimming came from the DNA. In the table there are about 410,000 clones, under 90% of which are singletons. The data were taken from a study of blood T cell repertoires in COVID-19. Trimming removed 4 bases from V and 9 bases from J, with 19 bases in between. CDR1 SNHLY and CDR2 FYNNEI come from the germline V gene. The CDR3 length is 16 residues.

V is TRBV2 and J is TRBJ1-6; D not resolved. What was sequenced was PBMCs or T cells enriched from blood (not recorded which). This sequence originates from a woman in her twenties or thirties who had recovered from COVID-19. CDR3 loop: CASSGEAPLWSSPLHF. The CDR3 DNA sequence: TGTGCCAGCAGTGGCGAAGCCCCACTATGGAGTTCACCCCTCCACTTT.